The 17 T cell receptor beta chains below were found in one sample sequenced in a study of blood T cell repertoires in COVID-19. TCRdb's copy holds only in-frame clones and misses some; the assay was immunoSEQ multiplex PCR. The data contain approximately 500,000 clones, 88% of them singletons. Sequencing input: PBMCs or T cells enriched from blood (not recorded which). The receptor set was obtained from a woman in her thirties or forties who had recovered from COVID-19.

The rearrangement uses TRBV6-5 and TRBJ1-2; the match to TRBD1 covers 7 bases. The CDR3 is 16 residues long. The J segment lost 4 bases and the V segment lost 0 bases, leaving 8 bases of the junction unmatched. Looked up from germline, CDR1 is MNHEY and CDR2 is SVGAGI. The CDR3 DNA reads TGTGCCAGCAGTTACTCCTCGACAGGGAGCCGCTATGGCTACACCTTC. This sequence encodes CASSYSSTGSRYGYTF.

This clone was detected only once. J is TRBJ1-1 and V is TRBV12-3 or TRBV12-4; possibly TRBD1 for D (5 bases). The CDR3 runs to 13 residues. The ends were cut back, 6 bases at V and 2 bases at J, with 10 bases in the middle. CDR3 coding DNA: TGTGCCAGCAGAAAGGGGATAAACACTGAAGCTTTCTTT. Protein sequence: CASRKGINTEAFF.

The chain's CDR3 is CASSFTTSGYNEQFF. CDR3 sequence (DNA): TGTGCCAGCAGCTTTACAACTAGCGGCTACAATGAGCAGTTCTTC. This chain uses TRBV11-3 with TRBJ2-1, with 8 bases matching TRBD2. Germline values: CDR1 SGHNT, CDR2 YENEEA. Losses at the gene ends were 3 bases for V and 3 bases for J; bases not matched to a gene: 4. This CDR3 comprises 15 residues. The variable domain in full, with the rest retrieved from reference TRBV11-3 and TRBJ2-1, is EAGVVQSPRYKIIEKKQPVAFWCNPISGHNTLYWYLQNLGQGPELLIRYENEEAVDDSQLPKDRFSAERLKGVDSTLKIQPAELGDSAVYLCASSFTTSGYNEQFFGPGTRLTVL.

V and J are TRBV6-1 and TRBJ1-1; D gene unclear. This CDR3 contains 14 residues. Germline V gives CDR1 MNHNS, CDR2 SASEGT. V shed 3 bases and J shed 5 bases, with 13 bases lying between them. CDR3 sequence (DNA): TGTGCCAGCAGTGATAGACCGCCGGGTACTGAAGCTTTCTTT. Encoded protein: CASSDRPPGTEAFF.

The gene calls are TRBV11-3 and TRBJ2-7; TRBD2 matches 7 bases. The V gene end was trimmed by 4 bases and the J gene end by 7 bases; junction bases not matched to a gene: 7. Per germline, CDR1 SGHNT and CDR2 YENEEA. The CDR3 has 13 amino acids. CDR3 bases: TGTGCCAGCAGCTACGGGGTAGCGGGTGAGCAGTACTTC. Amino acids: CASSYGVAGEQYF.

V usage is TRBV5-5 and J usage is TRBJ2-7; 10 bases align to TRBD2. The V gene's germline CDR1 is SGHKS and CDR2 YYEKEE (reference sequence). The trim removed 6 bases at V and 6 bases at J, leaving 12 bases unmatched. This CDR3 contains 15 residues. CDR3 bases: TGTGCCAGCAACATAGGACTAGCGGAGACTCGCGAGCAGTACTTC. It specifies CASNIGLAETREQYF.

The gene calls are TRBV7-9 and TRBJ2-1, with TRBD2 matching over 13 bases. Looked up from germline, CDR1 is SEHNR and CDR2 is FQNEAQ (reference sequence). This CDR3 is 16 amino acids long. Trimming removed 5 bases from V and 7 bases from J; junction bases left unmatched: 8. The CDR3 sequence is CASSPMTSGRTNEQFF. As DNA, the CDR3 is TGTGCCAGCAGCCCGATGACTAGCGGGAGGACGAATGAGCAGTTCTTC.

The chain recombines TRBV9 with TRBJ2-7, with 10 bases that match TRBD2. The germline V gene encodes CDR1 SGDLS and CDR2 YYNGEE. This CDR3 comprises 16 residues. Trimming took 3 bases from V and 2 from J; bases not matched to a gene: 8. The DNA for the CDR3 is TGTGCCAGCAGCGCGCTAGGGACTAGCGCGGCCTACGAGCAGTACTTC. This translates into CASSALGTSAAYEQYF. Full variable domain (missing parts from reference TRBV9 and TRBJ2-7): DSGVTQTPKHLITATGQRVTLRCSPRSGDLSVYWYQQSLDQGLQFLIQYYNGEERAKGNILERFSAQQFPDLHSELNLSSLELGDSALYFCASSALGTSAAYEQYFGPGTRLTVT.

The CDR3 DNA sequence: TGTGCTAGTGGTTCTTCCGGGACAGCCGCAACTCCCCAGCATTTT. It yields the protein CASGSSGTAATPQHF. The chain is built from TRBV12-5 and TRBJ1-5; 7 bases fit TRBD1. The V gene end was trimmed by 4 bases and the J gene end by 10 bases; junction bases not matched to a gene: 13. From germline, CDR1 is LGHNT and CDR2 FRNRAP. The CDR3 has 15 residues.

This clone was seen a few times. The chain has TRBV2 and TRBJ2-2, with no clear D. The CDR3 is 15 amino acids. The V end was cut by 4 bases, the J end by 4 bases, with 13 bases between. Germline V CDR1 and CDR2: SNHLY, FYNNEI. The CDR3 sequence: CASSVPTQFTGELFF. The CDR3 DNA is TGTGCCAGCAGTGTTCCCACCCAGTTCACCGGGGAGCTGTTTTTT. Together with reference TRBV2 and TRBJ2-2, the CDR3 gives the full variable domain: EPEVTQTPSHQVTQMGQEVILRCVPISNHLYFYWYRQILGQKVEFLVSFYNNEISEKSEIFDDQFSVERPDGSNFTLKIRSTKLEDSAMYFCASSVPTQFTGELFFGEGSRLTVL.

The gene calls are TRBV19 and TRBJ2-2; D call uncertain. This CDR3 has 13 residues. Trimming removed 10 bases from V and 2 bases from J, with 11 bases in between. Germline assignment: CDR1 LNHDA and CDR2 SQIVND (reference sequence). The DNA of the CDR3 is TGTGCCACCTCACGGGTAAACACCGGGGAGCTGTTTTTT. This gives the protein CATSRVNTGELFF.

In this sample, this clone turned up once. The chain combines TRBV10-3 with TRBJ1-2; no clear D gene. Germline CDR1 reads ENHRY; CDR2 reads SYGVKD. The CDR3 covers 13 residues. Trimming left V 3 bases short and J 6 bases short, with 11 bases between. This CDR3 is CAISDFGDDGYTF. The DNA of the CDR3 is TGTGCCATCAGTGATTTCGGGGATGATGGCTACACCTTC.

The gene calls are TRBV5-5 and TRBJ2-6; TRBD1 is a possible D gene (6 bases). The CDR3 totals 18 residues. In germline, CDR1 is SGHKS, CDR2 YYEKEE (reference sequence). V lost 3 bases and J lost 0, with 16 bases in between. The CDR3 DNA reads TGTGCCAGCAGCTATACAAGGACAGTCAGCTCTGGGGCCAACGTCCTGACTTTC. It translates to CASSYTRTVSSGANVLTF.

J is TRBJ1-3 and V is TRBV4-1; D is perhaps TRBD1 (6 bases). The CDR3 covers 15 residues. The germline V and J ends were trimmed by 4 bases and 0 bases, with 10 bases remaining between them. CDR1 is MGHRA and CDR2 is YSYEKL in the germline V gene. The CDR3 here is CASSPGDTSGNTIYF. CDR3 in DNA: TGCGCCAGCAGCCCAGGGGATACCTCTGGAAACACCATATATTTT.

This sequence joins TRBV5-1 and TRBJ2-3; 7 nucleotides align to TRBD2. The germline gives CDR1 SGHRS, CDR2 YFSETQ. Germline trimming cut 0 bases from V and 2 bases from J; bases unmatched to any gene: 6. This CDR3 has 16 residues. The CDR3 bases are TGCGCCAGCAGCTTGGGACGTAGCGGGTACACAGATACGCAGTATTTT. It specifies CASSLGRSGYTDTQYF.

The CDR3 nucleotides read TGTGCCTGGAGTCCGGGACAGGGGGAGACTGAAGCTTTCTTT. This translates into CAWSPGQGETEAFF. The V and J genes are TRBV30 and TRBJ1-1, with TRBD1 matching over 11 bases. The CDR3 has 14 amino acids. CDR1 and CDR2 from the germline V gene are GTSNPN and SVGIG (reference sequence). The ends lost 2 bases at V and 5 bases at J; junction bases unmatched: 4. The whole variable domain, filled in from reference TRBV30 and TRBJ1-1, reads SQTIHQWPATLVQPVGSPLSLECTVEGTSNPNLYWYRQAAGRGLQLLFYSVGIGQISSEVPQNLSASRPQDRQFILSSKKLLLSDSGFYLCAWSPGQGETEAFFGQGTRLTVV.

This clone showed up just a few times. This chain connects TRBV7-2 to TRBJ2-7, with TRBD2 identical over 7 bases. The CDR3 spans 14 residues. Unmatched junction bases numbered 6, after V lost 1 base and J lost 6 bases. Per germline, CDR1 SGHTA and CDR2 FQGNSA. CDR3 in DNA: TGTGCCAGCAGCTTAGGGCGGGAGACGATCGAGCAGTACTTC. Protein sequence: CASSLGRETIEQYF.